These 8 T cell receptor beta chains originate from one sample sequenced in a study of CD8+ T cells in alopecia areata. Sequencing used cDNA as its template, made by extracting RNA and reverse transcribing it. Using immunoSEQ multiplex PCR, the repertoire was profiled, and TCRdb retains in-frame clones only, with some absent. Of approximately 200,000 clones listed, 58% are singletons. Regarding treatment: oral pan-JAK inhibitor, 5-10 mg twice daily. Source: CD4+ T cells sorted from blood, taken at week 24, from a patient treated with tofacitinib. These TCRs come from a human donor with alopecia areata.

The genes are TRBV7-2 and TRBJ1-5; no reliable D call. Trimming cost V 4 bases and J 7 bases, with 8 bases left between them. CDR1 SGHTA and CDR2 FQGNSA come from the germline V gene. The CDR3 is 12 amino acids. The CDR3 loop reads CASSSNSQPQHF. Here the CDR3 DNA reads TGTGCCAGCAGCTCGAACAGCCAGCCCCAGCATTTT.

The chain couples TRBV15 to TRBJ2-1; D unclear. The germline V and J ends were trimmed by 0 bases and 5 bases, with 11 bases remaining between them. CDR1 and CDR2 from the germline V gene are LNHNV and YYDKDF (reference sequence). CDR3 length: 15 amino acids. For the CDR3, the DNA is TGTGCCACCAGCAGAGAGGTCCTAAGAAACAATGAGCAGTTCTTC. Translating gives CATSREVLRNNEQFF.

The chain employs TRBV7-8 and TRBJ1-1; D is uncertain. Trimming pared 6 bases from V and 4 bases from J, leaving 9 bases between. This CDR3 spans 12 amino acids. The germline V gene encodes CDR1 SGHVS and CDR2 FQNEAQ. CDR3 residues: CASREVPTEAFF. The CDR3 DNA is TGTGCCAGCAGAGAGGTTCCCACTGAAGCTTTCTTT.

This clone has more than one count but fewer than ten. V gene TRBV5-1 combines with J gene TRBJ2-3, with TRBD1 matching over 8 bases. The CDR3 extends over 14 amino acids. Germline trimming cut 3 bases from V and 1 base from J; bases unmatched to any gene: 1. In germline, CDR1 is SGHRS, CDR2 YFSETQ. CDR3 sequence reads: CASSSGQGTDTQYF. CDR3 sequence (DNA): TGCGCCAGCAGCTCGGGACAGGGCACAGATACGCAGTATTTT.

The J gene is TRBJ2-6, the V gene TRBV4-1; no clear D gene. In germline, CDR1 is MGHRA, CDR2 YSYEKL. V lost 5 bases and J 4 bases, leaving 6 bases between the germline ends. This CDR3 has 13 amino acids. The CDR3 here is CASSVWGANVLTF. The DNA for the CDR3 is TGCGCCAGCAGCGTCTGGGGGGCCAACGTCCTGACTTTC.

Comments on this clone: The sample contains more than one DNA sequence encoding this CDR3. The V gene is TRBV4-3, the J gene TRBJ2-1, with no clear D. Germline V lookup: CDR1 LGHNA, CDR2 YSLEER. V lost 0 bases, J lost 7 bases, and 7 bases lay in between. This CDR3 is 13 amino acids long. The CDR3 is CASSQDGRNEQFF. DNA for the CDR3: TGCGCCAGCAGCCAAGATGGCAGGAATGAGCAGTTCTTC.

The chain combines TRBV6-1 with TRBJ1-4, with 9 bases identical to TRBD1. This CDR3 is 14 amino acids long. Germline CDR1 and CDR2: MNHNS and SASEGT. After removal of 6 bases from V and 7 bases from J, the junction contained 6 bases not matched to a gene. CDR3: CASRMGQGGEKLFF. In DNA, the CDR3 is TGTGCCAGCAGAATGGGACAGGGAGGTGAAAAACTGTTTTTT.

The chain combines TRBV9 with TRBJ2-3; 10 bases are a match to TRBD2. After removal of 2 bases from V and 1 base from J, the junction contained 4 bases not matched to a gene. The CDR3 is 16 residues long. The V gene's germline CDR1 is SGDLS and CDR2 YYNGEE. The CDR3 reads CASSVSSGRGTDTQYF. For the CDR3, the DNA is TGTGCCAGCAGCGTTTCTAGCGGGAGAGGCACAGATACGCAGTATTTT.